Below, 11 T cell receptor beta chains from the same sample are listed, as sequenced in a study of graft-versus-host responses after intestinal transplantation. Method: immunoSEQ multiplex PCR; TCRdb's copy keeps in-frame clones and lacks some. In the table there are about 96,000 clones, roughly 92% of which are singletons. These receptors are not linked to any known antigen. The sample in question was unstimulated CD4+ T cells sorted from spleen or lymph node cells, obtained before intestinal transplant. These TCRs come from a human donor who received an intestinal transplant.

The J gene is TRBJ2-7, the V gene TRBV6-5; D is unclear. Trimming pared 5 bases from V and 3 bases from J, leaving 8 bases between. Germline-derived CDR1 and CDR2 are MNHEY and SVGAGI. CDR3 length equals 12 residues. CDR3 DNA sequence: TGTGCCAGCAGTCGGACCAACTACGAGCAGTACTTC. The encoded protein is CASSRTNYEQYF.

This chain joins TRBV5-1 and TRBJ2-3; 8 bases are a match to TRBD2. CDR3 length: 15 residues. V gave up 2 bases and J gave up 0 bases; unmatched junction bases: 2. Looked up from germline, CDR1 is SGHRS and CDR2 is YFSETQ. The CDR3 coding sequence is TGCGCCAGCAGCTTTAGCGGGGATAGCACAGATACGCAGTATTTT. It encodes CASSFSGDSTDTQYF.

CDR3 coding DNA: TGTGCCAGCAGTTTATGGGAAGGGTTGGGCAATCAGCCCCAGCATTTT. Residues: CASSLWEGLGNQPQHF. V and J are TRBV28 and TRBJ1-5, with unresolved D. CDR3 length equals 16 residues. Trimming shortened V by 0 bases and J by 2 bases, and 11 bases separated the two germline ends. Germline V gene lookup returns CDR1 MDHEN and CDR2 SYDVKM.

This chain connects TRBV2 to TRBJ2-5; TRBD2 matches 8 bases. The J call is uncertain, as TRBJ2-7 better fits the DNA end. CDR1 is SNHLY, CDR2 FYNNEI, per germline. The CDR3 is made up of 15 amino acids. CDR3 protein: CASSFTSGVTYEQYF. The CDR3, as DNA: TGTGCCAGCAGTTTTACTAGCGGAGTTACCTACGAGCAGTACTTC.

The chain recombines TRBV7-2 with TRBJ1-1, with D perhaps TRBD1 (5 bases). The CDR3 length is 16 residues. Between the trimmed V and J ends, which lost 2 bases and 2 bases, there was a span of 15 bases. CDR1 SGHTA and CDR2 FQGNSA come from the germline V gene. The CDR3 DNA reads TGTGCCAGCAGCTTATTTCAGCGGGGACTTAACACTGAAGCTTTCTTT. Translating gives CASSLFQRGLNTEAFF. Variable domain in full (rest from reference TRBV7-2 and TRBJ1-1): GAGVSQSPSNKVTEKGKDVELRCDPISGHTALYWYRQSLGQGLEFLIYFQGNSAPDKSGLPSDRFSAERTGGSVSTLTIQRTQQEDSAVYLCASSLFQRGLNTEAFFGQGTRLTVV.

V and J are TRBV4-2 and TRBJ1-3; 9 bases align to TRBD1. The CDR3 sequence is 17 residues long. J lost 2 bases, V lost 0 bases, and 5 bases had no gene match. Per germline, CDR1 LGHNA and CDR2 YNFKEQ. CDR3 loop: CASSQERTGAPGNTIYF. Written as DNA, the CDR3 is TGTGCCAGCAGCCAAGAGAGGACAGGGGCACCTGGAAACACCATATATTTT.

The chain combines TRBV5-1 with TRBJ2-3; TRBD1 or TRBD2 may be the D gene (5 bases each). Between the trimmed V and J ends, which lost 7 bases and 1 base, there was a span of 13 bases. CDR1 and CDR2 (germline): SGHRS, YFSETQ. This CDR3 is built from 14 residues. The CDR3 bases are TGCGCCAGCGCCGGGTTGGGGGGCACAGATACGCAGTATTTT. It is translated as CASAGLGGTDTQYF.

This chain links TRBV30 with TRBJ1-5; 7 positions match TRBD1. From germline, CDR1 is GTSNPN and CDR2 SVGIG (reference sequence). The CDR3 covers 13 residues. Trimming removed 2 bases from V and 4 bases from J; junction bases left unmatched: 2. This CDR3 reads CAWSTGENQPQHF. The CDR3 DNA reads as TGTGCCTGGAGTACAGGGGAAAATCAGCCCCAGCATTTT.

The CDR3 nucleotides read TGCGCCAGCAGCTACGACAGGGCCTCCTACGAGCAGTACTTC. It yields the protein CASSYDRASYEQYF. The chain combines TRBV5-1 with TRBJ2-7; TRBD1 matches 7 bases. J was trimmed by 0 bases and V by 3 bases; bases with no gene match: 3. The CDR3 totals 14 residues. Germline V CDR1 and CDR2: SGHRS, YFSETQ. The full variable domain, rest sourced from reference TRBV5-1 and TRBJ2-7, is KAGVTQTPRYLIKTRGQQVTLSCSPISGHRSVSWYQQTPGQGLQFLFEYFSETQRNKGNFPGRFSGRQFSNSRSEMNVSTLELGDSALYLCASSYDRASYEQYFGPGTRLTVT.

The chain joins TRBV25-1 to TRBJ2-5, with D tentatively TRBD1 (6 bases). Germline loops: CDR1 MGHDK, CDR2 SYGVNS. With 6 bases removed from V and 7 bases from J, the gap between germline ends came to 18 bases. This CDR3 is 14 amino acids long. The CDR3 loop reads CASRETGLHGTQYF. The CDR3 bases are TGTGCCAGCAGGGAAACAGGGCTCCATGGGACCCAGTACTTC.

This sequence joins TRBV11-2 and TRBJ2-1; a possible D gene is TRBD2 (5 bases). Germline loops: CDR1 SGHAT, CDR2 FQNNGV. Deletions cut 0 bases from V and 4 bases from J, with 10 bases between. The CDR3 has 15 residues. CDR3 amino acids: CASSLDTGNYNEQFF. CDR3 DNA sequence: TGTGCCAGCAGCTTAGATACGGGAAATTACAATGAGCAGTTCTTC.